This section outlines one T cell receptor (beta chain) sequence together with its context. Combining a sample-barcoded 5' primer with a J-beta primer mix, a second PCR ran for roughly 6 to 12 cycles. Each of the cDNA molecules was tagged by a template-switch adaptor with 12 random nucleotides. TCRdb ran MiXCR on the 5' RACE reads and lists one entry per CDR3 protein. The sample records some 1.4 million distinct CDR3 sequences, about 40% being singletons. Germline CDR1 is MNHEY and CDR2 is SMNVEV (reference sequence). The CDR3 has 14 amino acids. The V gene lost 5 bases and the J gene lost 6 bases, with 14 bases spanning the gap. This entry belongs to a study of blood T cells in healthy people across ages.

V is TRBV27 and J is TRBJ1-5; D might be TRBD1 (5 bases). The receptor's source is a woman aged 18-35 years in good health. The source material was blood. Here the CDR3 DNA reads TGTGCCAGCAGTCCTCGGGACGGGGTTCAGCCCCAGCATTTT. It codes for CASSPRDGVQPQHF.